The 24 T cell receptor beta chains below come from one sample, sequenced in a study of early T cells in non-severe SARS-CoV-2 infection. TCRdb fed the 5' RACE reads into MiXCR, producing one record per CDR3 protein. The repertoire has fewer than 60,000 distinct CDR3 sequences, approximately 8.5% of them found once; the top ten carry 15%. Material: whole blood. The receptor source for this set is an adult who was a healthcare worker with PCR-confirmed SARS-CoV-2 infection or an uninfected control (not recorded which).

J is TRBJ2-7 and V is TRBV7-2; D not certain. CDR3 length equals 11 residues. CDR1 is SGHTA, CDR2 FQGNSA, per germline. Trimming pared 5 bases from V and 3 bases from J, leaving 5 bases between. The CDR3, as DNA: TGTGCCAGCAGCCGTTTCTACGAGCAGTACTTC. Its translation is CASSRFYEQYF.

This clonotype was observed a handful of times. This chain links TRBV5-1 with TRBJ2-2; 7 bases match TRBD1. The CDR3 runs to 19 residues. Losses at the gene ends were 2 bases for V and 1 base for J; bases not matched to a gene: 14. Per the germline V gene, CDR1 is SGHRS and CDR2 is YFSETQ. The CDR3 bases are TGCGCCAGCAGCTTCTCCTCCGAGGTCCGGACAGGGAACACCGGGGAGCTGTTTTTT. This codes for CASSFSSEVRTGNTGELFF.

V and J are TRBV30 and TRBJ2-2; D may match TRBD1 or TRBD2 (5 bases each). V was pared by 1 base and J by 4 bases, with 16 bases between. CDR3 size: 16 residues. Germline lookup yields CDR1 GTSNPN and CDR2 SVGIG (reference sequence). The CDR3 is CAWSEAGRRGTGELFF. As DNA, the CDR3 is TGTGCCTGGAGTGAGGCAGGGAGAAGGGGCACCGGGGAGCTGTTTTTT.

The CDR3 coding sequence is TGTGCCAGCAGCTCAAACCGGGACTTTATCTTAACGCAGTATTTT. Its protein product is CASSSNRDFILTQYF. The chain links TRBV7-9 to TRBJ2-3; D perhaps matches TRBD2 (6 bases). V gave up 4 bases and J gave up 9 bases, with 20 bases separating them. The CDR3 has 15 amino acids. Germline V gene sequence: CDR1 SEHNR, CDR2 FQNEAQ (reference sequence).

This chain uses TRBV7-2 with TRBJ1-1; TRBD1 is a possible D gene (5 bases). The germline V and J ends were trimmed by 5 bases and 1 base, with 14 bases remaining between them. The CDR3 covers 15 residues. Germline CDR1 SGHTA, CDR2 FQGNSA. CDR3 loop: CASSTGADPNTEAFF. The DNA of the CDR3 is TGTGCCAGCAGCACCGGGGCAGATCCGAACACTGAAGCTTTCTTT.

The table lists this clonotype with a few counts. The J gene is TRBJ2-5, the V gene TRBV29-1; maybe TRBD2 (6 bases). Between the trimmed V and J ends, which lost 6 bases and 4 bases, there was a span of 18 bases. CDR3 size: 14 residues. CDR1 is SQVTM, CDR2 ANQGSEA, per germline. The CDR3 loop reads CSVLPMGGRETQYF. As DNA, the CDR3 is TGCAGCGTCCTTCCAATGGGGGGACGAGAGACCCAGTACTTC.

The chain employs TRBV5-6 and TRBJ2-1; TRBD2 matches 7 bases. With V trimmed by 3 bases and J by 7 bases, 4 bases remained unmatched. The CDR3 contains 13 residues. The germline gives CDR1 SGHDT, CDR2 YYEEEE. CDR3 sequence: CASSSQGGNEQFF. The CDR3 DNA reads as TGTGCCAGCAGCTCGCAGGGAGGGAATGAGCAGTTCTTC.

In its sample, this clonotype was seen a few times. This chain connects TRBV3-1 to TRBJ2-1, with TRBD2 matching over 13 bases. Germline CDR1 LGHDT, CDR2 YNNKEL (reference sequence). The CDR3 runs to 18 residues. Losses at the gene ends were 0 bases for V and 6 bases for J; bases not matched to a gene: 8. Here the CDR3 DNA reads TGTGCCAGCAGCCAAGATGTCGGACTAGCGGGAGTTCGCAATGAGCAGTTCTTC. Translating it yields CASSQDVGLAGVRNEQFF.

The rearrangement joins TRBV5-1 to TRBJ2-2; 8 positions agree with TRBD2. CDR3 length: 17 amino acids. Trimming cost V 5 bases and J 5 bases; bases outside gene matches: 14. Germline V gene sequence: CDR1 SGHRS, CDR2 YFSETQ. CDR3 DNA: TGCGCCAGCAGTCATAATGAGCGGGAGATTCGGACCGGGGAGCTGTTTTTT. Amino acid sequence: CASSHNEREIRTGELFF. The full variable domain, rest sourced from reference TRBV5-1 and TRBJ2-2, is KAGVTQTPRYLIKTRGQQVTLSCSPISGHRSVSWYQQTPGQGLQFLFEYFSETQRNKGNFPGRFSGRQFSNSRSEMNVSTLELGDSALYLCASSHNEREIRTGELFFGEGSRLTVL.

The CDR3 spells CASSPPGGQADYEQYF. CDR3 in DNA: TGTGCCAGCAGTCCCCCGGGAGGCCAGGCTGATTACGAGCAGTACTTC. The rearrangement links TRBV12-3 or TRBV12-4 to TRBJ2-7; 7 positions match TRBD2. The trim removed 5 bases at V and 4 bases at J, leaving 14 bases unmatched. This CDR3 spans 16 amino acids.

The V and J genes are TRBV9 and TRBJ1-3; no firm D call. Germline CDR1 SGDLS, CDR2 YYNGEE. This CDR3 is 13 amino acids long. V shed 3 bases and J shed 1 base, with 5 bases lying between them. The CDR3 loop is CASSAPSGNTIYF. CDR3 in DNA: TGTGCCAGCAGCGCTCCTTCTGGAAACACCATATATTTT.

The chain joins TRBV6-1 to TRBJ1-5; D perhaps matches TRBD1 (6 bases). Deletions cut 5 bases from V and 1 base from J, with 9 bases between. The CDR3 extends over 14 amino acids. Germline CDR1 MNHNS, CDR2 SASEGT. The CDR3 loop is CASSFGQSNQPQHF. The CDR3 DNA reads as TGTGCCAGCAGTTTCGGACAGAGCAATCAGCCCCAGCATTTT.

This clonotype was picked up a small number of times. The chain has TRBV18 and TRBJ1-1; D unclear. Germline V CDR1 and CDR2: KGHSH, LQKENI. The CDR3 spans 17 residues. V dropped 4 bases and J dropped 1 base, with 19 bases sitting between them. The CDR3 DNA sequence: TGTGCCAGCTCACGGAGTATAGGGAGACCCAGGAACACTGAAGCTTTCTTT. It codes for CASSRSIGRPRNTEAFF.

In its sample, this clonotype was seen a few times. The rearrangement joins TRBV30 to TRBJ1-5; D possibly corresponds to TRBD1 (6 bases). The CDR3 covers 14 residues. Germline assignment: CDR1 GTSNPN and CDR2 SVGIG (reference sequence). Trimming cost V 2 bases and J 4 bases, with 12 bases left between them. CDR3 nucleotides: TGTGCCTGGAGTCCTGGACAGTCAAATCAGCCCCAGCATTTT. Its translation is CAWSPGQSNQPQHF.

This clonotype was seen repeatedly, ten times or more. The rearrangement joins TRBV19 to TRBJ1-5; D gene ambiguous. The length of the CDR3 is 14 residues. Germline values: CDR1 LNHDA, CDR2 SQIVND (reference sequence). Trimming pared 8 bases from V and 0 bases from J, leaving 11 bases between. CDR3 protein: CASSQSSSNQPQHF. CDR3 nucleotide sequence: TGTGCCAGTTCTCAAAGTAGTAGCAATCAGCCCCAGCATTTT.

There are a few counts of this clonotype. V and J are TRBV6-6 and TRBJ1-5; 7 bases line up with TRBD1. Germline trimming cut 8 bases from V and 3 bases from J; bases unmatched to any gene: 10. This CDR3 is 15 amino acids long. Germline V lookup: CDR1 MNHNY, CDR2 SVGAGI (reference sequence). CDR3 in DNA: TGTGCCAGCCGAACTCAGGGGGACGCCAATCAGCCCCAGCATTTT. Its translation: CASRTQGDANQPQHF.

This clonotype has a handful of counts. V gene TRBV7-3 combines with J gene TRBJ2-2; the match to TRBD2 covers 8 bases. The V gene's germline CDR1 is SGHTA and CDR2 FQGTGA. This CDR3 spans 15 amino acids. J gave up 7 bases and V 5 bases, and 9 bases lay outside the gene matches. Here the CDR3 reads CASSPTGTRGGELFF. In nucleotides, the CDR3 is TGTGCCAGCAGCCCAACCGGGACTAGGGGCGGGGAGCTGTTTTTT.

This clonotype was seen a handful of times. The chain uses TRBV20-1 and TRBJ2-7, with TRBD2 identical over 13 bases. The germline CDR1 and CDR2 sequences are DFQATT and SNEGSKA (reference sequence). The CDR3 totals 13 residues. In DNA form, the CDR3 reads TGCAAACTAGCGGGAGGGAGCTCCTACGAGCAGTACTTC. Its protein is CKLAGGSSYEQYF.

The V and J genes are TRBV7-2 and TRBJ2-5; no clear D gene. The CDR3 sequence is 13 residues long. With 4 bases removed from V and 5 bases from J, the gap between germline ends came to 11 bases. CDR1 is SGHTA, CDR2 FQGNSA, per germline. CDR3 bases: TGTGCCAGCAGCTCCCCTATGTTTGAGACCCAGTACTTC. Encoded protein: CASSSPMFETQYF.

This clonotype has at least ten counts. The chain couples TRBV5-1 to TRBJ2-4, with D perhaps being TRBD1 or TRBD2 (5 bases each). Between the trimmed V and J ends, which lost 0 bases and 2 bases, there was a span of 6 bases. The CDR3 consists of 14 residues. The germline V gene has CDR1 SGHRS and CDR2 YFSETQ. CDR3 sequence reads: CASSLGGTKNIQYF. The CDR3 coding sequence is TGCGCCAGCAGCTTGGGGGGGACCAAAAACATTCAGTACTTC.

This clonotype was seen ten or more times. The chain combines TRBV27 with TRBJ1-5; tentatively, D is TRBD1 (5 bases). V lost 3 bases to trimming and J lost 1 base, with 10 bases between them. The CDR3 is 15 amino acids. The germline gives CDR1 MNHEY, CDR2 SMNVEV (reference sequence). CDR3 amino acids: CASSLPRVSNQPQHF. The DNA of the CDR3 is TGTGCCAGCAGTTTGCCCAGGGTGAGCAATCAGCCCCAGCATTTT.

This clonotype was detected many times. The chain carries TRBV6-2 or TRBV6-3 and TRBJ2-3; D is undetermined. Trimming took 6 bases from V and 8 from J, leaving 12 bases between them. The CDR3 has 12 residues. Germline CDR1 reads MNHEY; CDR2 reads SVGEGT. The CDR3 loop is CASRETVGTQYF. The DNA of the CDR3 is TGTGCCAGCAGGGAAACGGTGGGTACGCAGTATTTT.

This clonotype has a count of ten or more. The chain recombines TRBV20-1 with TRBJ2-7; tentative D call: TRBD2 (5 bases). Germline V gene data show CDR1 as DFQATT and CDR2 as SNEGSKA (reference sequence). The CDR3 spans 14 residues. V shed 6 bases and J shed 1 base, with 16 bases lying between them. CDR3 protein: CSATAAGQSYEQYF. CDR3 in DNA: TGCAGTGCCACCGCGGCGGGCCAGTCCTACGAGCAGTACTTC.

This clonotype was seen ten or more times. The CDR3 sequence: CSVAGAGGSYEQYF. CDR3 DNA: TGCAGCGTTGCCGGGGCAGGGGGATCCTACGAGCAGTACTTC. V and J are TRBV29-1 and TRBJ2-7, with TRBD1 identical over 7 bases. Trimming cost V 4 bases and J 1 base; bases outside gene matches: 7. Per the germline V gene, CDR1 is SQVTM and CDR2 is ANQGSEA. This CDR3 is built from 14 residues.